These 3 T cell receptor beta chains were sequenced from one sample in a study of immune heterogeneity within non-small cell lung tumors. CDR3 of TCR beta was amplified by multiplex PCR that used 32 V and 13 J primers. Using its own MiXCR run on the multiplex PCR reads, TCRdb lists one record per CDR3 protein. The profile covers over 10,000 distinct CDR3 sequences, with around 21% appearing a single time and around 4.3% taken by the ten largest. Template input was genomic DNA from bulk tumor (600 ng per sample). During surgery, each primary tumor gave multiple biopsies spaced as far apart as possible. Patients went through curative surgery, and their non-small cell lung cancer was untreated and newly diagnosed. The sample taken for sequencing was lung tumor tissue. The receptors shown here come from a man in his 60s with non-small cell lung cancer.

By frequency in the sample, this clonotype is large. The gene calls are TRBV30 and TRBJ1-1; D is ambiguous. CDR1 is GTSNPN, CDR2 SVGIG, per germline (reference sequence). V dropped 2 bases and J dropped 5 bases, with 3 bases sitting between them. The length of the CDR3 is 10 residues. The CDR3 reads CAWSRTEAFF. The CDR3 DNA reads TGTGCCTGGAGTCGAACTGAAGCTTTCTTT.

This clonotype is medium-sized within its sample. The rearrangement joins TRBV12-3 or TRBV12-4 to TRBJ2-7; D could derive from TRBD1 or TRBD2 (5 bases each). V was shortened by 0 bases and J by 5 bases, with 11 bases between the two germline ends. This CDR3 has 14 amino acids. This CDR3 is CASSLAGLAHEQYF. Here the CDR3 DNA reads TGTGCCAGCAGTTTAGCGGGGCTAGCCCACGAGCAGTACTTC.

This clonotype was seen a few times. V and J are TRBV3-1 and TRBJ2-7, with 8 bases aligning to TRBD2. The V segment lost 6 bases and the J segment 2 bases; nucleotides outside the gene matches: 12. Germline CDR1 LGHDT, CDR2 YNNKEL (reference sequence). The CDR3 runs to 16 residues. The chain's CDR3 is CASSGRGRGAPYEQYF. In DNA, the CDR3 is TGTGCCAGCAGTGGGCGCGGGCGGGGGGCCCCCTACGAGCAGTACTTC.